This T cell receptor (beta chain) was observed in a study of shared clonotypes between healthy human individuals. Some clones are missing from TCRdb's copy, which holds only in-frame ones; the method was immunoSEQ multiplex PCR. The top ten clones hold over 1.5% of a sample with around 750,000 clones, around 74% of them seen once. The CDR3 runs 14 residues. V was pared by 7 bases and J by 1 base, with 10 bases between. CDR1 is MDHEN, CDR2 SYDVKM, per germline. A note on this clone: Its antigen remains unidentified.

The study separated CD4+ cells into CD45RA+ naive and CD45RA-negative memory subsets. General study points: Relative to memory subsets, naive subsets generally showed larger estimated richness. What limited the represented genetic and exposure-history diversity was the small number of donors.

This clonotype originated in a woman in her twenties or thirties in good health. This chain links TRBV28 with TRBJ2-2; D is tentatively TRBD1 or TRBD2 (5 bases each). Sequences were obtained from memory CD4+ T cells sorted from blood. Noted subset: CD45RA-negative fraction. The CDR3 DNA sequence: TGTGCCAGCACCCCGGGGCAGAACACCGGGGAGCTGTTTTTT. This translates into CASTPGQNTGELFF.